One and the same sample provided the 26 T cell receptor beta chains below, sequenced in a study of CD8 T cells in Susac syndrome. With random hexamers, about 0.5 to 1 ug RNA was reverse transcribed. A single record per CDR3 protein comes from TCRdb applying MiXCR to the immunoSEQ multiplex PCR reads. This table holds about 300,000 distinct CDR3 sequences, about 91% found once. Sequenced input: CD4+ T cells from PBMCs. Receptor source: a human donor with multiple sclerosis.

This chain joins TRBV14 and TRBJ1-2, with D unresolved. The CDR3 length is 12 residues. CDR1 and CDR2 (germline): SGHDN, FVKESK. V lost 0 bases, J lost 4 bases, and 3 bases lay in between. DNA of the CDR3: TGTGCCAGCAGCCAAGAAACCTATGGCTACACCTTC. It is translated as CASSQETYGYTF.

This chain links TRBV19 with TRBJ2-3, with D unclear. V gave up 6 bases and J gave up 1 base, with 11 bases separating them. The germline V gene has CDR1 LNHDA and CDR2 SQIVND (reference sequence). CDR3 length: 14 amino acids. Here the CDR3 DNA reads TGTGCCAGTAGGTCACTTCTTGGCACAGATACGCAGTATTTT. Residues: CASRSLLGTDTQYF. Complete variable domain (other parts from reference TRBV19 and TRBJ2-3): DGGITQSPKYLFRKEGQNVTLSCEQNLNHDAMYWYRQDPGQGLRLIYYSQIVNDFQKGDIAEGYSVSREKKESFPLTVTSAQKNPTAFYLCASRSLLGTDTQYFGPGTRLTVL.

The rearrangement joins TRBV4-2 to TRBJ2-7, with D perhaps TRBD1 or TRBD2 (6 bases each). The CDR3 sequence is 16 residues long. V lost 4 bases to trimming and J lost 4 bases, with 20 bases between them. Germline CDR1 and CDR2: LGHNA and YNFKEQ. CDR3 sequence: CASSRLGGRGPYEQYF. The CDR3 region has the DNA TGTGCCAGCAGCCGCCTGGGGGGCAGGGGTCCGTACGAGCAGTACTTC.

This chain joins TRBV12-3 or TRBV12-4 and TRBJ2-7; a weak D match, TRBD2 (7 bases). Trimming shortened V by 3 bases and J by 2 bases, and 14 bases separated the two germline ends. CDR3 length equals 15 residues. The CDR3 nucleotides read TGTGCCAGCAGTTTCGGCCGGGGGGCTACCTACGAGCAGTACTTC. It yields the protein CASSFGRGATYEQYF.

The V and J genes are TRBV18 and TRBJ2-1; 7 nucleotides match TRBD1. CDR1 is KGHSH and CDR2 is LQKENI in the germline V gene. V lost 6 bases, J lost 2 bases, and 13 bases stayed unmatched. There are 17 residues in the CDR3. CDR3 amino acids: CASSLLGQVFAYNEQFF. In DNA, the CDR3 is TGTGCCAGCTCTCTCCTTGGACAGGTTTTTGCCTACAATGAGCAGTTCTTC.

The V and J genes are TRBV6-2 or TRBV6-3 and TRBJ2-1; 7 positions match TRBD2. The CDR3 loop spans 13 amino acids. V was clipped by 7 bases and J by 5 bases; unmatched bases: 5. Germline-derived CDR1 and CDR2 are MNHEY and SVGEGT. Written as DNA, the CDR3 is TGTGCCAGCAAGCCTAGCGGAGACAATGAGCAGTTCTTC. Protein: CASKPSGDNEQFF.

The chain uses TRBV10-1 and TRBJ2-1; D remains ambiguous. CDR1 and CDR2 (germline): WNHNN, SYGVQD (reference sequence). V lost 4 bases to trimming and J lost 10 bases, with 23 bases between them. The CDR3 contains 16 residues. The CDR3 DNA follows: TGCGCCAGCAGTGGGGGAAGAGTGTCCTCCTCGGAAGAGCAGTTCTTC. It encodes CASSGGRVSSSEEQFF.

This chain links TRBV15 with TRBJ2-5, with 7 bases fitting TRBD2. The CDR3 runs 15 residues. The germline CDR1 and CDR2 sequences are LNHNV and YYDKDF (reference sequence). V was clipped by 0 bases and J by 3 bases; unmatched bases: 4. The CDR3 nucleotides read TGTGCCACCAGCAGAGATTGGGGGGGTGAAGAGACCCAGTACTTC. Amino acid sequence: CATSRDWGGEETQYF.

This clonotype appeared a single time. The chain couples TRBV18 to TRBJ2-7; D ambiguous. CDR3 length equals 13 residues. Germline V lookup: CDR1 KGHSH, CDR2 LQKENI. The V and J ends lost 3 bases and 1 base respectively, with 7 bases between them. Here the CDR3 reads CASSPGISYEQYF. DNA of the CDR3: TGTGCCAGCTCACCCGGCATATCCTACGAGCAGTACTTC.

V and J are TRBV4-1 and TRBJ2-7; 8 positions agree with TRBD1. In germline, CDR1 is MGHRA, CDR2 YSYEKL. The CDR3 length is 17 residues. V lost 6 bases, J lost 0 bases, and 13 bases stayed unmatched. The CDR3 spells CASSIRQGPSSSYEQYF. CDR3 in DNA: TGCGCCAGCAGTATTCGACAGGGGCCCTCTAGCTCCTACGAGCAGTACTTC.

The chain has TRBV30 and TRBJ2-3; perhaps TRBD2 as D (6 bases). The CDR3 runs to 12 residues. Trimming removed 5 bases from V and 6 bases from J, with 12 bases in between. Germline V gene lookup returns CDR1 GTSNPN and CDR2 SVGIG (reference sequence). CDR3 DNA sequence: TGTGCCTGGGGGGCTAGCGTTGATACGCAGTATTTT. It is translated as CAWGASVDTQYF.

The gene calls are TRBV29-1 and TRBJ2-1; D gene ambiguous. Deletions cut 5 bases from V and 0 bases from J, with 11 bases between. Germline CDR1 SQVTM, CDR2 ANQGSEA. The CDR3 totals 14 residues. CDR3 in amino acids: CSVWSSHSYNEQFF. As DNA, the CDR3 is TGCAGCGTTTGGTCGTCCCACTCCTACAATGAGCAGTTCTTC.

CDR3 nucleotides: TGTGCCAGCAGCCACAGGGCCGGGCAGCCCCAGCATTTT. Its translation is CASSHRAGQPQHF. J is TRBJ1-5 and V is TRBV7-6, with D possibly being TRBD1 (6 bases). CDR3 length: 13 amino acids. The germline gives CDR1 SGHVS, CDR2 FNYEAQ. V lost 5 bases to trimming and J lost 7 bases, with 12 bases between them. The variable domain in full, completed from reference TRBV7-6 and TRBJ1-5, reads GAGVSQSPRYKVTKRGQDVALRCDPISGHVSLYWYRQALGQGPEFLTYFNYEAQQDKSGLPNDRFSAERPEGSISTLTIQRTEQRDSAMYRCASSHRAGQPQHFGDGTRLSIL.

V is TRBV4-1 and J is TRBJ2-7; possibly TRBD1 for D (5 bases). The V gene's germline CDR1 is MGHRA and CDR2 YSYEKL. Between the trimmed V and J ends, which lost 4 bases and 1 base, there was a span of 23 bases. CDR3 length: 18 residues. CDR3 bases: TGCGCCAGCAGCCCCCCCGGGCCTTGGCCAAGGGGTTCCTACGAGCAGTACTTC. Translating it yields CASSPPGPWPRGSYEQYF.

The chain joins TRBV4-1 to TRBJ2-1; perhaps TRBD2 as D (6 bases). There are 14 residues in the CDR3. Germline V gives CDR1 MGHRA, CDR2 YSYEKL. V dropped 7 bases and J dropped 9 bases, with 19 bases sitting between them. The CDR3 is CASNPEDYISEQFF. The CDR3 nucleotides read TGCGCCAGCAACCCCGAGGACTACATAAGTGAGCAGTTCTTC.

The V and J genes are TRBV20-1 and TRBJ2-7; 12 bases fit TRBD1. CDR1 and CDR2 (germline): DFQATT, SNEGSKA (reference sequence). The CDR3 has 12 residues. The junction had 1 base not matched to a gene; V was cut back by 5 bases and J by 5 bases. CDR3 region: CSAGTGGDEQYF. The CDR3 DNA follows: TGCAGTGCTGGGACAGGGGGCGACGAGCAGTACTTC.

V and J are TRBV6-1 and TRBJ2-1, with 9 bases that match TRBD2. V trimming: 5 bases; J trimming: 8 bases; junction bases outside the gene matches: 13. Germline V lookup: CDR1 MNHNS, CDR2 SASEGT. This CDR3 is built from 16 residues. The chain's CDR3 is CASSTHDSGRVYEQFF. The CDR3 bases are TGTGCCAGCAGTACCCACGATAGCGGGAGAGTGTATGAGCAGTTCTTC.

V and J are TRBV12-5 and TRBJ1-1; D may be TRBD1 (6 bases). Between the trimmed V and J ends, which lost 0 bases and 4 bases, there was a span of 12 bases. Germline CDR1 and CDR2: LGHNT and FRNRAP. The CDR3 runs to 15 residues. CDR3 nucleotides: TGTGCTAGTGGTTTGGTAAGCAGGGGAGTCACTGAAGCTTTCTTT. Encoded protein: CASGLVSRGVTEAFF.

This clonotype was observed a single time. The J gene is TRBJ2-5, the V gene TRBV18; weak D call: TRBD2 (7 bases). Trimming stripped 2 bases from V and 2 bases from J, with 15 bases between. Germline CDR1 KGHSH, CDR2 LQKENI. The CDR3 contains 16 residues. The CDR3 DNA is TGTGCCAGCTCACCATCGAGGGGGGGCAATCAAGAGACCCAGTACTTC. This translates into CASSPSRGGNQETQYF.

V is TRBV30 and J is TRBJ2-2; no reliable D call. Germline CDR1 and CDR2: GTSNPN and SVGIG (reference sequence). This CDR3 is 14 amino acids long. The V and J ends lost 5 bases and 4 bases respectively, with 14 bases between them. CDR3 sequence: CAWDRTMATGELFF. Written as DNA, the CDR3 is TGTGCCTGGGACCGGACCATGGCCACCGGGGAGCTGTTTTTT.

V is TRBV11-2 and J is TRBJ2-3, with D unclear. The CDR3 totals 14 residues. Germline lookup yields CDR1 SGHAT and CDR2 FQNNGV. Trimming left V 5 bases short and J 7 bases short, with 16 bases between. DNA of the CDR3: TGTGCCAGCAGCCCGATTGGGATACCCAATACGCAGTATTTT. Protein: CASSPIGIPNTQYF. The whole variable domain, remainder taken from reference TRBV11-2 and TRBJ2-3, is EAGVAQSPRYKIIEKRQSVAFWCNPISGHATLYWYQQILGQGPKLLIQFQNNGVVDDSQLPKDRFSAERLKGVDSTLKIQPAKLEDSAVYLCASSPIGIPNTQYFGPGTRLTVL.

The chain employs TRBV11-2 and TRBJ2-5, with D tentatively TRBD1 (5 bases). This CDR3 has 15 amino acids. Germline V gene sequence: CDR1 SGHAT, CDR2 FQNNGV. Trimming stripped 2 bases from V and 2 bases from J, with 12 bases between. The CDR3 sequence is CASSLHRTSQETQYF. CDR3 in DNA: TGTGCCAGCAGCTTACACAGGACCTCTCAAGAGACCCAGTACTTC.

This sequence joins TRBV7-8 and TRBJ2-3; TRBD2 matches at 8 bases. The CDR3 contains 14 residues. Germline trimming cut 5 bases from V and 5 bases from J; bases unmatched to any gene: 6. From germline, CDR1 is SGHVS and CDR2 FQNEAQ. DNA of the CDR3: TGTGCCAGCAGCGCCCGAGCGGGAGAAGATACGCAGTATTTT. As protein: CASSARAGEDTQYF.

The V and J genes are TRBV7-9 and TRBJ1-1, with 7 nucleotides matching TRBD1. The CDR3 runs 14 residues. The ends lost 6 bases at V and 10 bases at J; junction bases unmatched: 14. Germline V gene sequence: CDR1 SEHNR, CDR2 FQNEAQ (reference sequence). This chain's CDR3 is CASSSRQGGLGAFF. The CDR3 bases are TGTGCCAGCAGTTCGCGACAGGGTGGTTTGGGAGCTTTCTTT.

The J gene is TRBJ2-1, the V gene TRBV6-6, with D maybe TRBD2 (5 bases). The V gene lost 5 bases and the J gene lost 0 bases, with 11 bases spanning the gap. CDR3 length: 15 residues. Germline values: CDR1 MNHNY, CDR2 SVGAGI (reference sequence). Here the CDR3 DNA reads TGTGCCAGCAGTAAACTAGGCAGCTCCTACAATGAGCAGTTCTTC. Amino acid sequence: CASSKLGSSYNEQFF.

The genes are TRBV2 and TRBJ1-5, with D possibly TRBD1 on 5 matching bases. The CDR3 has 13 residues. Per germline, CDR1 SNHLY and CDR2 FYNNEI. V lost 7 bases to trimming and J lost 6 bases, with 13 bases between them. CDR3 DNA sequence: TGTGCCAGCAAGGGGTCCCCCGGTCAGCCCCAGCATTTT. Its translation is CASKGSPGQPQHF.